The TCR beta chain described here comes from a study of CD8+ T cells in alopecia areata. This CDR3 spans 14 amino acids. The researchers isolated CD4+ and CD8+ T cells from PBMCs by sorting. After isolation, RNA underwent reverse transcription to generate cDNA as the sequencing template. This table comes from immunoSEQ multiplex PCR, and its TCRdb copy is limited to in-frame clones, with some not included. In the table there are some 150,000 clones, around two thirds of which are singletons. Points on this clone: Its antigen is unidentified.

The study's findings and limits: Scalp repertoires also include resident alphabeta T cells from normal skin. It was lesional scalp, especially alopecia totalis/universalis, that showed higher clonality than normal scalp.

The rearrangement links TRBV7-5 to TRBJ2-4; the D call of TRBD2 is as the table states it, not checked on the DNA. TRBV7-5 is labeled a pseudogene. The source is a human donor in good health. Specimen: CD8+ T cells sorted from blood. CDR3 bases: TGTGCCAGCAGTAAGGAGGGCTTTGGCGAGATTCAGTACTTC. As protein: CASSKEGFGEIQYF.